These 19 T cell receptor beta chains share one sample of origin, sequenced in a study of blood T cell repertoires in COVID-19. Libraries were prepared by immunoSEQ multiplex PCR; TCRdb keeps only in-frame clonotypes and omits some of them. Of some 300,000 clones in the sample, almost 90% were seen once. The material sequenced was peripheral blood. Receptors originate from a middle-aged woman with COVID-19, enrolled during active disease.

This clone is a singleton in its sample. The V call is TRBV5-1, the J call TRBJ2-7; 10 bases fit TRBD1. After removal of 6 bases from V and 2 bases from J, the junction contained 5 bases not matched to a gene. The CDR3 runs 14 residues. Germline V CDR1 and CDR2: SGHRS, YFSETQ. The CDR3 region is CASNRGQGAYEQYF. The CDR3 region has the DNA TGCGCCAGCAACCGTGGACAGGGGGCCTACGAGCAGTACTTC.

The CDR3 coding sequence is TGTGCTAGTGGCCGGGACAGGATTGGTGAAAAACTGTTTTTT. Its translation is CASGRDRIGEKLFF. The chain recombines TRBV12-5 with TRBJ1-4; TRBD1 aligns across 8 bases. CDR1 and CDR2 (germline): LGHNT, FRNRAP. The CDR3 is 14 amino acids. After removal of 6 bases from V and 7 bases from J, the junction contained 7 bases not matched to a gene.

A note on this clone: Other DNA sequences in this sample translate to the same CDR3. V is TRBV7-2 and J is TRBJ1-1, with D uncertain. The CDR3 extends over 13 amino acids. Trimming removed 2 bases at V and 2 bases at J, with 6 bases between. Germline values: CDR1 SGHTA, CDR2 FQGNSA. The CDR3 nucleotides read TGTGCCAGCAGCTTATCCGGTAACACTGAAGCTTTCTTT. Protein sequence: CASSLSGNTEAFF.

There are a few counts of this clone. V is TRBV27 and J is TRBJ1-6; D perhaps matches TRBD1 (5 bases). This CDR3 has 13 residues. V shed 2 bases and J shed 9 bases, with 8 bases lying between them. CDR1 MNHEY and CDR2 SMNVEV come from the germline V gene (reference sequence). In DNA, the CDR3 is TGTGCCAGCAGTTTAGGGCAGGGTTCACCCCTCCACTTT. Translation: CASSLGQGSPLHF.

V and J are TRBV7-2 and TRBJ1-2; D gene unclear. The CDR3 runs 11 residues. The germline V and J ends were trimmed by 3 bases and 4 bases, with 3 bases remaining between them. The germline V gene has CDR1 SGHTA and CDR2 FQGNSA. CDR3 DNA sequence: TGTGCCAGCAGCTTGGCCTATGGCTACACCTTC. Its protein product is CASSLAYGYTF.

V usage is TRBV19 and J usage is TRBJ1-1, with no clear D. Germline V CDR1 and CDR2: LNHDA, SQIVND (reference sequence). The CDR3 contains 15 residues. The V gene lost 1 base and the J gene lost 0 bases, with 9 bases spanning the gap. CDR3 in DNA: TGTGCCAGTAGTATAGGGCAAATGGTGAACACTGAAGCTTTCTTT. Translation: CASSIGQMVNTEAFF.

CDR3 sequence reads: CASSYRTGPSQDRGDQPQHF. The DNA for the CDR3 is TGTGCCAGCAGTTACCGGACCGGCCCCTCCCAGGACAGGGGAGATCAGCCCCAGCATTTT. The rearrangement uses TRBV6-2 or TRBV6-3 and TRBJ1-5; 9 bases are shared with TRBD1. CDR1 is MNHEY and CDR2 is SVGEGT in the germline V gene. The CDR3 consists of 20 residues. Trimming cost V 2 bases and J 5 bases; bases outside gene matches: 19.

This chain uses TRBV27 with TRBJ1-5; possible D gene TRBD1, 6 bases. CDR1 MNHEY and CDR2 SMNVEV come from the germline V gene (reference sequence). This CDR3 has 14 residues. Trimming stripped 5 bases from V and 3 bases from J, with 11 bases between. The CDR3: CASSPHRVNQPQHF. In nucleotides, the CDR3 is TGTGCCAGCAGTCCCCACAGGGTCAATCAGCCCCAGCATTTT.

The genes are TRBV6-5 and TRBJ1-5, with 9 bases identical to TRBD1. V was clipped by 5 bases and J by 4 bases; unmatched bases: 6. The CDR3 has 15 residues. The germline CDR1 and CDR2 sequences are MNHEY and SVGAGI. The CDR3 is CASSTGTGMNQPQHF. For the CDR3, the DNA is TGTGCCAGCAGTACCGGGACAGGGATGAATCAGCCCCAGCATTTT.

This clone was detected only a few times. The V call is TRBV19, the J call TRBJ2-2, with TRBD1 matching over 7 bases. The J segment lost 1 base and the V segment lost 5 bases, leaving 4 bases of the junction unmatched. The CDR3 extends over 15 amino acids. Germline CDR1 and CDR2: LNHDA and SQIVND (reference sequence). The CDR3: CASSPHRGNTGELFF. CDR3 DNA: TGTGCCAGTAGTCCTCACAGGGGGAACACCGGGGAGCTGTTTTTT.

This clone was seen just once. This same CDR3 is encoded by further DNA sequences in the sample. The chain uses TRBV5-1 and TRBJ2-3; 10 bases match TRBD2. Germline assignment: CDR1 SGHRS and CDR2 YFSETQ. V trimming: 4 bases; J trimming: 3 bases; junction bases outside the gene matches: 2. The CDR3 has 14 residues. The DNA of the CDR3 is TGCGCCAGCAGCCTGGGACTAGCGACAGATACGCAGTATTTT. Amino acids: CASSLGLATDTQYF.

The rearrangement uses TRBV7-2 and TRBJ1-2; 7 bases match TRBD1. The CDR3 sequence is 15 residues long. Trimming at V came to 7 bases and at J to 4 bases, leaving 12 bases not matched to a gene. The germline CDR1 and CDR2 sequences are SGHTA and FQGNSA. The DNA of the CDR3 is TGTGCCAGCACCCTTTCACAGGGGAATGGCTATGGCTACACCTTC. The encoded protein is CASTLSQGNGYGYTF.

J is TRBJ1-5 and V is TRBV7-2; 10 bases agree with TRBD1. V was pared by 2 bases and J by 1 base, with 11 bases of the junction left unmatched. CDR1 and CDR2 (germline): SGHTA, FQGNSA. This CDR3 region has 19 residues. The CDR3 here is CASSLPKGTGAISNQPQHF. The CDR3, as DNA: TGTGCCAGCAGCTTACCCAAAGGGACAGGGGCCATAAGCAATCAGCCCCAGCATTTT.

This clone turned up a few times. The chain joins TRBV5-6 to TRBJ1-4, with 9 bases fitting TRBD1. This CDR3 has 15 amino acids. Germline CDR1 is SGHDT and CDR2 is YYEEEE. V was clipped by 4 bases and J by 1 base; unmatched bases: 2. The CDR3 sequence is CASSETGGTNEKLFF. CDR3 DNA: TGTGCCAGCAGCGAGACAGGGGGAACTAATGAAAAACTGTTTTTT.

This sequence joins TRBV19 and TRBJ2-1; D possibly corresponds to TRBD1 (6 bases). The germline V gene has CDR1 LNHDA and CDR2 SQIVND (reference sequence). This CDR3 has 17 residues. The germline V and J ends were trimmed by 3 bases and 2 bases, with 17 bases remaining between them. In DNA form, the CDR3 reads TGTGCCAGTAGTATTCAATCAGCCGGGACACCCTACAATGAGCAGTTCTTC. Translation: CASSIQSAGTPYNEQFF.

V is TRBV28 and J is TRBJ1-2; 8 nucleotides align to TRBD1. CDR3 size: 17 residues. The V segment lost 3 bases and the J segment 8 bases; nucleotides outside the gene matches: 17. Germline CDR1 MDHEN, CDR2 SYDVKM. CDR3 sequence: CASSFPSEPRQGQGYTF. The CDR3 nucleotides are TGTGCCAGCAGTTTTCCCTCGGAGCCCAGACAGGGGCAGGGCTACACCTTC.

Of note for this clone: Additional DNA sequences in this sample encode the identical CDR3. V is TRBV28 and J is TRBJ1-2; 8 bases are shared with TRBD1. The CDR3 length is 18 residues. V was pared by 5 bases and J by 3 bases, with 17 bases of the junction left unmatched. The germline V gene encodes CDR1 MDHEN and CDR2 SYDVKM. The CDR3 reads CASSLHLDRVEFDYGYTF. The DNA of the CDR3 is TGTGCCAGCAGTCTTCACTTGGACAGGGTGGAGTTTGACTATGGCTACACCTTC.

The CDR3 nucleotides are TGTGCCAGCAGCCGGGGACAGGGCCAGATAGGCTATGGCTACACCTTC. It translates to CASSRGQGQIGYGYTF. The rearrangement links TRBV5-4 to TRBJ1-2; TRBD1 matches 9 bases. The germline V gene encodes CDR1 SGHNT and CDR2 YYREEE (reference sequence). There are 16 residues in the CDR3. J gave up 4 bases and V 4 bases, and 11 bases lay outside the gene matches.

The chain couples TRBV6-5 to TRBJ2-1; 8 bases are a match to TRBD1. V was pared by 5 bases and J by 7 bases, with 10 bases of the junction left unmatched. The CDR3 sequence is 15 residues long. CDR1 and CDR2 (germline): MNHEY, SVGAGI. The CDR3 reads CASSPWTGHRNEQFF. The CDR3 DNA reads TGTGCCAGCAGTCCCTGGACAGGGCATCGGAATGAGCAGTTCTTC.